A selection of T cell receptor beta chains follows, all from one sample in a study of CD8+CD57+ T cells in acquired aplastic anemia. TCRdb analysed the reads with MiXCR anew, one entry per CDR3 protein. The data contain approximately 300,000 distinct CDR3 sequences, under 65% of them seen just once; the ten biggest clones take up 1.3%. Material for sequencing was sorted CD4+, CD8+, or CD8+CD57+ T cells (not recorded which) from PBMCs. Receptor source: a human donor with aplastic anemia. CDR3s include the opening cysteine and the closing phenylalanine or tryptophan. Each record gives: J gene, clone size, V gene, D gene, CDR3 protein, CDR3 DNA. D genes are given only for firm matches. Clone size is stated in some rows and not others, as once, few, many or a class when expanded.

J: TRBJ2-7; size: once; V: TRBV20-1; D: TRBD2; CDR3: CSAIAGGSSYEQYF; DNA: TGCAGTGCTATTGCGGGAGGGAGCTCCTACGAGCAGTACTTC
J: TRBJ2-1; size: many; V: TRBV9; D: -; CDR3: CASSVIASGNEQFF; DNA: TGTGCCAGCAGCGTAATAGCGAGCGGGAATGAGCAGTTCTTC
J: TRBJ2-3; size: -; V: TRBV24-1; D: TRBD2; CDR3: CATSDSGLAGTDTQYF; DNA: TGTGCCACCAGTGATTCGGGACTAGCGGGAACAGATACGCAGTATTTT
J: TRBJ1-6; size: few; V: TRBV5-5; D: -; CDR3: CASSRDGDNSPLHF; DNA: TGTGCCAGCAGCCGCGACGGAGATAATTCACCCCTCCACTTT
J: TRBJ1-2; size: once; V: TRBV7-3; D: -; CDR3: CASNLNWQGDGYTF; DNA: TGTGCCAGCAACTTAAATTGGCAGGGAGATGGCTACACCTTC
J: TRBJ2-5; size: -; V: TRBV24-1; D: TRBD2; CDR3: CATSDLKTSGAPLQETQYF; DNA: TGTGCCACCAGTGATTTGAAAACTAGCGGGGCACCCCTCCAAGAGACCCAGTACTTC
J: TRBJ2-7; size: -; V: TRBV7-6; D: TRBD2; CDR3: CASSLLQLAGESYEQYF; DNA: TGTGCCAGCAGCTTACTCCAACTAGCGGGAGAGTCCTACGAGCAGTACTTC
J: TRBJ2-7; size: -; V: TRBV25-1; D: -; CDR3: CDSSFYICSARDARRGGYEQYF; DNA: -
J: TRBJ2-3; size: -; V: TRBV2; D: -; CDR3: CASSEGQGKDTQYF; DNA: TGTGCCAGCAGTGAAGGTCAGGGGAAAGATACGCAGTATTTT
J: TRBJ2-5; size: few; V: TRBV5-1; D: -; CDR3: CASSFDLQETQYF; DNA: TGCGCCAGCAGCTTTGACCTCCAAGAGACCCAGTACTTC
J: TRBJ2-1; size: -; V: TRBV7-3; D: TRBD2; CDR3: CASSLEWTSGYNEQFF; DNA: TGTGCCAGCAGCTTAGAATGGACTAGCGGATACAATGAGCAGTTCTTC
J: TRBJ1-6; size: few; V: TRBV7-9; D: -; CDR3: CASSLGRGSPLHF; DNA: TGTGCCAGCAGCTTGGGACGGGGATCACCCCTCCACTTT
J: TRBJ2-7; size: -; V: TRBV14; D: TRBD2; CDR3: CASSRGLLAGSYEQYF; DNA: TGTGCCAGCAGCCGCGGCCTACTAGCGGGGTCCTACGAGCAGTACTTC
J: TRBJ1-6; size: many; V: TRBV12-3/TRBV12-4; D: -; CDR3: CASGKGGYSPLHF; DNA: TGTGCCAGCGGGAAGGGGGGTTATTCACCCCTCCACTTT
J: TRBJ1-6; size: -; V: TRBV5-1; D: TRBD1; CDR3: CASSPSPGTANSPLHF; DNA: TGCGCCAGCAGCCCATCCCCTGGGACAGCGAATTCACCCCTCCACTTT
J: TRBJ2-1; size: many; V: TRBV6-2/TRBV6-3; D: TRBD2; CDR3: CASSRGTSGRNEQFF; DNA: TGTGCCAGCAGCCGCGGGACTAGCGGGAGGAATGAGCAGTTCTTC
J: TRBJ1-4; size: -; V: TRBV10-1; D: TRBD1; CDR3: CASSRGRDEKLFF; DNA: TGCGCCAGCAGCAGGGGGCGTGATGAAAAACTGTTTTTT
J: TRBJ2-3; size: -; V: TRBV7-7; D: -; CDR3: CASSYYPGPADTQYF; DNA: TGTGCTAGCAGTTATTATCCGGGACCGGCAGATACGCAGTATTTT
J: TRBJ2-7; size: few; V: TRBV20-1; D: TRBD1; CDR3: CSARFPGGLYEQYF; DNA: TGCAGTGCTAGATTCCCAGGGGGCTTGTACGAGCAGTACTTC
J: TRBJ1-5; size: -; V: TRBV7-9; D: TRBD1; CDR3: CASSRPGQGIGYQPQHF; DNA: TGTGCCAGCAGCCGCCCCGGACAGGGGATAGGCTATCAGCCCCAGCATTTT
J: TRBJ1-3; size: -; V: TRBV2; D: -; CDR3: CASSEGRRNTIYF; DNA: TGTGCCAGCAGTGAAGGACGGCGAAACACCATATATTTT
J: TRBJ1-1; size: many; V: TRBV10-1; D: -; CDR3: CASSESRGTEAFF; DNA: TGCGCCAGCAGTGAGTCGAGGGGGACTGAAGCTTTCTTT
J: TRBJ2-7; size: -; V: TRBV10-2; D: -; CDR3: CASSYSAPSYEQYF; DNA: TGCGCCAGCAGTTACTCCGCGCCATCCTACGAGCAGTACTTC
J: TRBJ2-2; size: many; V: TRBV12-3/TRBV12-4; D: -; CDR3: CASSLLGHATGELFF; DNA: TGTGCCAGCAGTTTACTCGGACACGCCACCGGGGAGCTGTTTTTT
J: TRBJ2-7; size: -; V: TRBV7-2; D: TRBD2; CDR3: CASSTTSGTYEQYF; DNA: TGTGCCAGCAGCACAACTAGCGGGACCTACGAGCAGTACTTC
J: TRBJ1-1; size: -; V: TRBV20-1; D: -; CDR3: CSALWRVNTEAFF; DNA: TGCAGTGCACTCTGGAGGGTGAACACTGAAGCTTTCTTT
J: TRBJ2-1; size: many; V: TRBV19; D: TRBD1; CDR3: CASSIDPGTGTNEQFF; DNA: TGTGCCAGTAGTATTGACCCCGGGACAGGGACCAATGAGCAGTTCTTC
J: TRBJ2-5; size: -; V: TRBV29-1; D: -; CDR3: CSVDSRGGGETQYF; DNA: TGCAGCGTTGATTCCAGGGGGGGGGGAGAGACCCAGTACTTC
J: TRBJ1-1; size: -; V: TRBV12-3/TRBV12-4; D: -; CDR3: CASSFRLSEAFF; DNA: TGTGCCAGCAGTTTTCGATTGTCTGAAGCTTTCTTT
J: TRBJ1-5; size: -; V: TRBV19; D: TRBD1; CDR3: CASRPGQGPQPQHF; DNA: TGTGCCAGTAGGCCGGGACAGGGTCCTCAGCCCCAGCATTTT
J: TRBJ2-7; size: -; V: TRBV7-9; D: -; CDR3: CASSPGGTPDEQYF; DNA: TGTGCCAGCAGCCCAGGAGGGACGCCCGACGAGCAGTACTTC
J: TRBJ2-1; size: -; V: TRBV12-3/TRBV12-4; D: -; CDR3: CASSPGTPAGQFF; DNA: TGTGCCAGCAGCCCTGGGACCCCCGCAGGGCAGTTCTTC
J: TRBJ2-7; size: many; V: TRBV15; D: -; CDR3: CATSRRRAMGDEQYF; DNA: TGTGCCACCAGCAGAAGAAGGGCCATGGGGGACGAGCAGTACTTC
J: TRBJ1-1; size: -; V: TRBV19; D: -; CDR3: CASRPGGTEAFF; DNA: TGTGCCAGTAGGCCAGGTGGCACTGAAGCTTTCTTT
J: TRBJ1-2; size: many; V: TRBV7-9; D: -; CDR3: CASSPQANYNYGYTF; DNA: TGTGCCAGCAGCCCGCAGGCGAACTATAACTATGGCTACACCTTC
J: TRBJ1-1; size: many; V: TRBV27; D: -; CDR3: CASSLSRVNTEAFF; DNA: TGTGCCAGCAGTTTAAGTCGGGTGAACACTGAAGCTTTCTTT
J: TRBJ2-7; size: -; V: TRBV7-9; D: -; CDR3: CASSSQGLGYEQYF; DNA: TGTGCCAGCAGTTCACAGGGTCTGGGCTACGAGCAGTACTTC
J: TRBJ1-2; size: many; V: TRBV5-1; D: -; CDR3: CASSFGVQGYGYTF; DNA: TGCGCCAGCAGCTTCGGGGTACAGGGATATGGCTACACCTTC
J: TRBJ2-6; size: few; V: TRBV18; D: TRBD1; CDR3: CASSPGTGGTGANVLTF; DNA: TGTGCCAGCTCACCCGGGACAGGGGGTACAGGGGCCAACGTCCTGACTTTC
J: TRBJ2-6; size: -; V: TRBV24-1; D: -; CDR3: CATSDRLSGANVLTF; DNA: TGTGCCACCAGTGACCGGCTTTCTGGGGCCAACGTCCTGACTTTC
J: TRBJ2-1; size: -; V: TRBV9; D: -; CDR3: CASSQGEGGYNEQFF; DNA: TGTGCCAGCAGCCAGGGTGAAGGGGGGTACAATGAGCAGTTCTTC
J: TRBJ2-5; size: -; V: TRBV7-2; D: -; CDR3: CASSFLGDQETQYF; DNA: TGTGCCAGCAGCTTTTTAGGGGACCAAGAGACCCAGTACTTC
J: TRBJ2-7; size: few; V: TRBV7-6; D: TRBD2; CDR3: CASSLGLAGGGEQYF; DNA: TGTGCCAGCAGCCTGGGACTAGCGGGAGGCGGCGAGCAGTACTTC
J: TRBJ1-6; size: many; V: TRBV7-2; D: -; CDR3: CASSLEAQKYSPLHF; DNA: TGTGCCAGCAGCTTAGAAGCACAGAAGTATTCACCCCTCCACTTT
J: TRBJ2-2; size: many; V: TRBV20-1; D: -; CDR3: CSARPQDTGELFF; DNA: TGCAGTGCTAGACCACAGGACACCGGGGAGCTGTTTTTT
J: TRBJ2-6; size: -; V: TRBV20-1; D: -; CDR3: CSAWGPSSGANVLTF; DNA: TGCAGTGCTTGGGGTCCGTCTTCTGGGGCCAACGTCCTGACTTTC
J: TRBJ2-3; size: -; V: TRBV20-1; D: -; CDR3: CSVQGGAGTDTQYF; DNA: TGCAGCGTCCAAGGAGGAGCAGGAACAGATACGCAGTATTTT
J: TRBJ2-3; size: -; V: TRBV7-9; D: -; CDR3: CASSSTVTQYF; DNA: TGTGCCAGCAGCTCGACAGTTACGCAGTATTTT
J: TRBJ1-4; size: -; V: TRBV5-1; D: -; CDR3: CASGPSDPATNEKLFF; DNA: TGCGCCAGCGGCCCCTCGGACCCGGCAACTAATGAGAAACTGTTTTTT